This entry is about one T cell receptor beta chain. Seattle patient enrollment occurred during active infection, with longitudinal follow-up thereafter. Original methodology: Counts of nucleated cells, estimated from reference gene primer amplification, were obtained. Only in-frame clones appear in the TCRdb table, and some are missing; sequencing was by immunoSEQ multiplex PCR. From that table come the V and J calls and clone size; the DNA was used to work out D and trimming. The sample has roughly 45,000 clones, around 84% seen once. The CDR3 runs to 14 residues. Germline CDR1 is SGHKS and CDR2 is YYEKEE (reference sequence). V gave up 3 bases and J gave up 4 bases, with 11 bases separating them. The sample belongs to a study of blood T cell repertoires in COVID-19. About the study: Italy, Spain and the United States were the sources of the convalescent and acute COVID-19 samples. PBMCs, B-cell-depleted T cells, or T cells provided the cDNA or gDNA that made up the material.

The V and J genes are TRBV5-5 and TRBJ1-5; D uncertain. This TCR was recovered from a woman at least 80 years old with COVID-19, enrolled during active disease. Sequenced: peripheral blood. The CDR3 region has the DNA TGTGCCAGCAGCTCGATGTTTACAAATCAGCCCCAGCATTTT. Protein: CASSSMFTNQPQHF.